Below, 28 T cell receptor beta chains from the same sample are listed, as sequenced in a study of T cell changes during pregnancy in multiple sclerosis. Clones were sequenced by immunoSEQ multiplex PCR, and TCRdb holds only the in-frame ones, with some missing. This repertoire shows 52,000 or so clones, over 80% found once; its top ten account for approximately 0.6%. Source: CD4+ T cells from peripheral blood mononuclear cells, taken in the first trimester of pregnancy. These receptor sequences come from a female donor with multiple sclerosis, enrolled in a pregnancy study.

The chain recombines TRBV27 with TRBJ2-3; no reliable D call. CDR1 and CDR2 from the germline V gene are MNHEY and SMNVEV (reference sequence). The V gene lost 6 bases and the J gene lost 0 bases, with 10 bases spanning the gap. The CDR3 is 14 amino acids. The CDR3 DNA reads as TGTGCCAGCAGCCCGGTCCTAAGCACAGATACGCAGTATTTT. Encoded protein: CASSPVLSTDTQYF.

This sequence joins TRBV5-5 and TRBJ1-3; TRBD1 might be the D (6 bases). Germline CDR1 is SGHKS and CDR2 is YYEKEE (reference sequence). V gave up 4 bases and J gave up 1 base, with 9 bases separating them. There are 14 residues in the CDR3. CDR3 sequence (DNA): TGTGCCAGCAGCGCCGGGACATCTGGAAACACCATATATTTT. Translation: CASSAGTSGNTIYF.

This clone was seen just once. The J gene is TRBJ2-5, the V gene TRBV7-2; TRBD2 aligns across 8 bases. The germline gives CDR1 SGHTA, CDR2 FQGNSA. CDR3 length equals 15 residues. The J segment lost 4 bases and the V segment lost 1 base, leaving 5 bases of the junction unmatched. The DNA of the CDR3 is TGTGCCAGCAGCTTAGACAGCGGGAGAATAGAGACCCAGTACTTC. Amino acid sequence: CASSLDSGRIETQYF.

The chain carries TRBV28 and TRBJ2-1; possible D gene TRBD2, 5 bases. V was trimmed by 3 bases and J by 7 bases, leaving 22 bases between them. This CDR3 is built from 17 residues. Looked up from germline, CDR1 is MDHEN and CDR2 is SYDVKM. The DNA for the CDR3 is TGTGCCAGCAGTTTGGGCCGAAGCGGAATCCGTAGGAATGAGCAGTTCTTC. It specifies CASSLGRSGIRRNEQFF.

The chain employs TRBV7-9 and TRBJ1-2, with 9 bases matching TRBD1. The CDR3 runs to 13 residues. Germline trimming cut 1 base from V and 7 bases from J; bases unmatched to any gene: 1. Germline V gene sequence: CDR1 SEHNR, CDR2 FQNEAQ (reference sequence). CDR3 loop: CASSLETGGGYTF. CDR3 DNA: TGTGCCAGCAGCTTAGAGACAGGGGGTGGCTACACCTTC.

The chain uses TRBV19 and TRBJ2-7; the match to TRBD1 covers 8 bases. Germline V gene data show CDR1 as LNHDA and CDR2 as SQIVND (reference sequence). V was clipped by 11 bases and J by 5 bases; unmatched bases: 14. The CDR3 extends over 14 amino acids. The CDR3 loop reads CAVLSDRTGHEQYF. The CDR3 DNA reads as TGTGCCGTATTGTCCGACAGGACAGGGCACGAGCAGTACTTC.

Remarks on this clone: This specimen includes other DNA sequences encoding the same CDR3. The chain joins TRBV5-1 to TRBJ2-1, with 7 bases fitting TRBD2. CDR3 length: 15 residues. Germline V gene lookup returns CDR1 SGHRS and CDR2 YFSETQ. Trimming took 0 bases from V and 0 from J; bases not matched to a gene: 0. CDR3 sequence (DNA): TGCGCCAGCAGCTTGGGGGACTACTCCTACAATGAGCAGTTCTTC. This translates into CASSLGDYSYNEQFF. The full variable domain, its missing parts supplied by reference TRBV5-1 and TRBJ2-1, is KAGVTQTPRYLIKTRGQQVTLSCSPISGHRSVSWYQQTPGQGLQFLFEYFSETQRNKGNFPGRFSGRQFSNSRSEMNVSTLELGDSALYLCASSLGDYSYNEQFFGPGTRLTVL.

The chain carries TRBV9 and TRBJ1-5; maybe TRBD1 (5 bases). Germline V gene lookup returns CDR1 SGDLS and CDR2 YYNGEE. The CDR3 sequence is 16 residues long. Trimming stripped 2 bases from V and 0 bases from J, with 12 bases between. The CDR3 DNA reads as TGTGCCAGCAGCGTCGGACACGATCCTAGCAATCAGCCCCAGCATTTT. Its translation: CASSVGHDPSNQPQHF.

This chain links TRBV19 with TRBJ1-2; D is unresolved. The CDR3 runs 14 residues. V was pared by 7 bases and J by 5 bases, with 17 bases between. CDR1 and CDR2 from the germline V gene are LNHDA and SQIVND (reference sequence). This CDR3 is CASTRSNSMYGYTF. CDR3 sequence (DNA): TGTGCCAGTACGCGGTCGAATTCGATGTATGGCTACACCTTC.

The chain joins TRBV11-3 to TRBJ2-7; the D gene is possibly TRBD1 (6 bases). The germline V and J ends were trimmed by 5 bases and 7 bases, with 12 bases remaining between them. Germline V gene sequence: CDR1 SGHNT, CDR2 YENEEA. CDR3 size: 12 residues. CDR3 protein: CASSTGFGEQYF. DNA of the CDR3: TGTGCCAGCAGCACAGGGTTTGGAGAGCAGTACTTC.

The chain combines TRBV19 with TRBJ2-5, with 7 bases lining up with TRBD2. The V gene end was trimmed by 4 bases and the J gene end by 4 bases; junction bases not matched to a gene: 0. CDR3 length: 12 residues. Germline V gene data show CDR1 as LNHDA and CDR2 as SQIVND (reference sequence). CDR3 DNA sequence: TGTGCCAGTAGTACGGGGGGAGAGACCCAGTACTTC. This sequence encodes CASSTGGETQYF.

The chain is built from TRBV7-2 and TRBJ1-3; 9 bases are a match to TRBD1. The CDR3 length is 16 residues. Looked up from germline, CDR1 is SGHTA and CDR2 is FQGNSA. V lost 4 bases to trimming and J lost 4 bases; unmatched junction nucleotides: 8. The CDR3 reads CASSSGTGTGGNTIYF. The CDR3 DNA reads TGTGCCAGCAGCTCCGGGACAGGGACGGGAGGAAACACCATATATTTT.

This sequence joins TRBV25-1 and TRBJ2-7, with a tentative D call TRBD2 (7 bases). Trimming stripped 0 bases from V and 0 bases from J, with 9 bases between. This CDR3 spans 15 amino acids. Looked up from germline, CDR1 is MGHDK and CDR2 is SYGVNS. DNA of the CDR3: TGTGCCAGCAGTGAATATGGGGGGGCCTCCTACGAGCAGTACTTC. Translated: CASSEYGGASYEQYF.

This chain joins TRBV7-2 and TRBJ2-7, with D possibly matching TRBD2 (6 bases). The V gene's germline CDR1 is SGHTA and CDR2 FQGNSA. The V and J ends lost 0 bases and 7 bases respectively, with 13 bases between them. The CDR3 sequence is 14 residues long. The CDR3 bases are TGTGCCAGCAGCTTAGCGCGGGGAGCCTGGGAGCAGTACTTC. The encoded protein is CASSLARGAWEQYF.

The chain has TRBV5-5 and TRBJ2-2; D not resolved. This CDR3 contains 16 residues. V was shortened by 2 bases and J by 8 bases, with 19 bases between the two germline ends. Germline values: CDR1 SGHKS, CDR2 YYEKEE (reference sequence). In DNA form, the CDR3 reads TGTGCCAGCAGCTTCGGCACTATCCTCCATACGGGGGAGCTGTTTTTT. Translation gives CASSFGTILHTGELFF.

This CDR3 is CASSEARQGNSPLHF. Here the CDR3 DNA reads TGTGCCAGCAGTGAAGCGAGACAGGGTAATTCACCCCTCCACTTT. The J gene is TRBJ1-6, the V gene TRBV6-1; 7 bases agree with TRBD1. Per germline, CDR1 MNHNS and CDR2 SASEGT. V was pared by 0 bases and J by 6 bases, with 2 bases of the junction left unmatched. The CDR3 totals 15 residues.

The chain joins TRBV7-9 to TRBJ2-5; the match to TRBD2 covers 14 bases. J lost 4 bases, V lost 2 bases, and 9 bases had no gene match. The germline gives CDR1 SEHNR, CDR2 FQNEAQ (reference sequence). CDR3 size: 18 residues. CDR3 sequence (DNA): TGTGCCAGCAGCTTATTCGGCGGGACTAGCGGGAGTAGAGAGACCCAGTACTTC. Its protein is CASSLFGGTSGSRETQYF. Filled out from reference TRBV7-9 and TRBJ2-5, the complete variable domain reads DTGVSQNPRHKITKRGQNVTFRCDPISEHNRLYWYRQTLGQGPEFLTYFQNEAQLEKSRLLSDRFSAERPKGSFSTLEIQRTEQGDSAMYLCASSLFGGTSGSRETQYFGPGTRLLVL.

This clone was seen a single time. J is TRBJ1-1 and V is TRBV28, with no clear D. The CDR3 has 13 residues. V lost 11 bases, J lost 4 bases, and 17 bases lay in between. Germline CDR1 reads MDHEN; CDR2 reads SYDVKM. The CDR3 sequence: CAGGGRWATEAFF. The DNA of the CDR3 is TGTGCCGGAGGAGGAAGATGGGCCACTGAAGCTTTCTTT.

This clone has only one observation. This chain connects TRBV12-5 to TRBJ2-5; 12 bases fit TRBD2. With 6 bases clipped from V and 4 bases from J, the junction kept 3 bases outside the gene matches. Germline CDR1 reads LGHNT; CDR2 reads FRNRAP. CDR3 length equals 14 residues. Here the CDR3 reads CASGLAGGRETQYF. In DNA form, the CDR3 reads TGTGCTAGTGGCCTAGCGGGGGGGCGAGAGACCCAGTACTTC. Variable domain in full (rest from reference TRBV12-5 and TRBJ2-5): DARVTQTPRHKVTEMGQEVTMRCQPILGHNTVFWYRQTMMQGLELLAYFRNRAPLDDSGMPKDRFSAEMPDATLATLKIQPSEPRDSAVYFCASGLAGGRETQYFGPGTRLLVL.

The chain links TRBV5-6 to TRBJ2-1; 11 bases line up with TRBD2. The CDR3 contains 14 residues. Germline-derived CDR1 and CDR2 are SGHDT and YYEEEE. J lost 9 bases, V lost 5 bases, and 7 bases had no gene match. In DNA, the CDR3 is TGTGCCAGCAGGGGACTAGCGGAAAGGGGTGAGCAGTTCTTC. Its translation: CASRGLAERGEQFF.

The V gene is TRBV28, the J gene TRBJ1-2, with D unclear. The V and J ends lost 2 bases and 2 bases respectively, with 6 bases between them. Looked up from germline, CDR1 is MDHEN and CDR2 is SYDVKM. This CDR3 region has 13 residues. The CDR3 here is CASSLNKNYGYTF. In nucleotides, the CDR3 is TGTGCCAGCAGTTTAAACAAGAACTATGGCTACACCTTC.

CDR3 protein: CASSAGTGVNTEAFF. CDR3 bases: TGTGCCAGCAGTGCCGGGACAGGGGTGAACACTGAAGCTTTCTTT. This sequence joins TRBV6-4 and TRBJ1-1; 10 bases line up with TRBD1. The CDR3 totals 15 residues. V was pared by 4 bases and J by 0 bases, with 2 bases of the junction left unmatched. The germline CDR1 and CDR2 sequences are MRHNA and SNTAGT.

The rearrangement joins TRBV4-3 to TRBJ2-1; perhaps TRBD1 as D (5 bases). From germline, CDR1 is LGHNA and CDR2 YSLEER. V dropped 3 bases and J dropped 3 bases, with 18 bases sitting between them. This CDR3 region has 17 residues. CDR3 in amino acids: CASSHSQGVRVYNEQFF. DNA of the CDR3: TGCGCCAGCAGCCACTCCCAAGGGGTGAGAGTCTACAATGAGCAGTTCTTC.

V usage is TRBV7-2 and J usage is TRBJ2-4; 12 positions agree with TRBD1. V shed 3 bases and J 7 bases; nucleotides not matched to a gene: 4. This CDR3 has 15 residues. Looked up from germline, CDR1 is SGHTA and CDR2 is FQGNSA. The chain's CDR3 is CASSFTGTGGNIQYF. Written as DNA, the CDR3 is TGTGCCAGCAGCTTTACCGGGACAGGGGGCAACATTCAGTACTTC.

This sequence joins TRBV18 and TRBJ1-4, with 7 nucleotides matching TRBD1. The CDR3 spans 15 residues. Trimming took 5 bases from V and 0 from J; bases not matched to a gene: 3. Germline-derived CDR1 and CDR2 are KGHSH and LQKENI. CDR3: CASSSTGATNEKLFF. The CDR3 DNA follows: TGTGCCAGCTCATCTACAGGGGCAACTAATGAAAAACTGTTTTTT.

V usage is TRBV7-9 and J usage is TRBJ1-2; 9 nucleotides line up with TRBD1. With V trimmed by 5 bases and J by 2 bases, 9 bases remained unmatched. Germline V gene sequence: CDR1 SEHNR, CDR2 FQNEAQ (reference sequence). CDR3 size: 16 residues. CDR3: CASSHWGTGPNYGYTF. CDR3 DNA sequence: TGTGCCAGCAGCCACTGGGGGACAGGGCCAAACTATGGCTACACCTTC.

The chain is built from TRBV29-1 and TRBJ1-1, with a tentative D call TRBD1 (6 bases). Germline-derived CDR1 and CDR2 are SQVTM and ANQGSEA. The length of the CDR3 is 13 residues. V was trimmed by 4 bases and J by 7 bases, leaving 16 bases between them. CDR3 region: CSVARAGDDEAFF. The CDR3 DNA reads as TGCAGCGTTGCGCGGGCAGGGGACGATGAAGCTTTCTTT.

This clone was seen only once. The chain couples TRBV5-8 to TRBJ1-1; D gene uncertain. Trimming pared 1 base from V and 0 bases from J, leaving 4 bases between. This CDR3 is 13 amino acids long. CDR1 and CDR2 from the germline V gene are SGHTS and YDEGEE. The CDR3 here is CASSLYMNTEAFF. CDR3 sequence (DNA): TGTGCCAGCAGCTTGTATATGAACACTGAAGCTTTCTTT.